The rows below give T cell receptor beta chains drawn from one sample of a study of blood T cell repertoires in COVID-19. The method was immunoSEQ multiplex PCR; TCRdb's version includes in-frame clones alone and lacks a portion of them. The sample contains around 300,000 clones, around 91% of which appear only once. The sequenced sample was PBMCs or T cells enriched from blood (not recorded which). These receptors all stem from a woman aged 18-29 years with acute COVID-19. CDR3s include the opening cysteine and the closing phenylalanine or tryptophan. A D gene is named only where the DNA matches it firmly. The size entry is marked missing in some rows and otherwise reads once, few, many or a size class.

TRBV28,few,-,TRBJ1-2,CASSGSGYGYTF,TGTGCCAGCAGCGGGTCGGGCTATGGCTACACCTTC
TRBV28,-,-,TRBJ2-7,CASSTLRPGAYEQYF,TGTGCCAGCAGTACCTTAAGGCCGGGGGCCTACGAGCAGTACTTC
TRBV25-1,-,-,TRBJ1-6,CASSSYDNSPLHF,TGTGCCAGCAGTTCGTATGATAATTCACCCCTCCACTTT
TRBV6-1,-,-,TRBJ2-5,CASSDYPGEETQYF,TGTGCCAGCAGTGACTATCCGGGAGAAGAGACCCAGTACTTC
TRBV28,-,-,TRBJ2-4,CASSVQWSKNIQYF,TGTGCCAGCAGCGTCCAGTGGAGCAAAAACATTCAGTACTTC
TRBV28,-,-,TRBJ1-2,CASSLSRAWGDNYGYTF,TGTGCCAGCAGTTTGTCACGGGCTTGGGGGGACAACTATGGCTACACCTTC
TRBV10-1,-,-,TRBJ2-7,CARNPGPYEQYF,TGCGCCAGGAACCCTGGGCCCTACGAGCAGTACTTC
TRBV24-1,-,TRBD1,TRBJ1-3,CATSGGTGESGNTIYF,TGTGCCACCAGTGGCGGGACAGGGGAATCTGGAAACACCATATATTTT
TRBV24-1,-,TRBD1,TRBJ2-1,CATSDTGQGHNEQFF,TGTGCCACCAGTGATACCGGACAGGGCCACAATGAGCAGTTCTTC
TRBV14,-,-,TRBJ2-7,CASSQSGNYEQYF,TGTGCCAGCAGCCAGTCGGGGAACTACGAGCAGTACTTC
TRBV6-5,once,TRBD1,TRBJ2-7,CASSRDSSTYEQYF,TGTGCCAGCAGTAGGGACAGTTCGACCTACGAGCAGTACTTC
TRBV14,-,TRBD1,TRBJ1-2,CASSQPGTGDYGYTF,TGTGCCAGCAGCCAGCCCGGGACAGGGGACTATGGCTACACCTTC
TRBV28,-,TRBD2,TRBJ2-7,CASSLNFPGLAIQGYEQYF,TGTGCCAGCAGTTTGAACTTTCCGGGACTAGCGATTCAAGGCTACGAGCAGTACTTC
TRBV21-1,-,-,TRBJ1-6,CASSKPPGGNSPLHF,TGTGCCAGCAGCAAACCACCAGGGGGGAATTCACCCCTCCACTTT
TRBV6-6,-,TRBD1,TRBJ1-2,CASSPGQGGGNGYTF,TGTGCCAGCAGTCCGGGACAGGGAGGAGGCAATGGCTACACCTTC
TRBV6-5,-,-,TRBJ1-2,CASSSPRGKNYGYTF,TGTGCCAGCAGCTCCCCGAGAGGAAAAAACTATGGCTACACCTTC
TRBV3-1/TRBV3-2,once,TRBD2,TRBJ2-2,CASSQESSGNTGELFF,TGTGCCAGCAGCCAAGAATCTAGCGGAAACACCGGGGAGCTGTTTTTT
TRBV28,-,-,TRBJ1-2,CASSLKADGYTF,TGTGCCAGCAGTTTAAAGGCGGATGGCTACACCTTC
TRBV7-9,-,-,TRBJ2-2,CASSLVLSGTGELFF,TGTGCCAGCAGCCTAGTCTTGTCGGGCACCGGGGAGCTGTTTTTT
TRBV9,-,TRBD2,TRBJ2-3,CASSAQTSGLTDTQYF,TGTGCCAGCAGCGCACAGACTAGCGGGCTTACAGATACGCAGTATTTT
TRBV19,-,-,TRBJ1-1,CASTPLDWNTEAFF,TGTGCCAGTACACCCCTTGACTGGAACACTGAAGCTTTCTTT
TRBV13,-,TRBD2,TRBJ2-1,CASSLTSGILDEQFF,TGTGCCAGCAGCTTGACTAGCGGGATCCTTGATGAGCAGTTCTTC
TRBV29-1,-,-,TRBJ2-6,CSVDPPESGANVLTF,TGCAGCGTTGACCCCCCAGAATCTGGGGCCAACGTCCTGACTTTC
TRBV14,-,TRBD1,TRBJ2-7,CASSLGTGGSYEQYF,TGTGCCAGCAGCCTAGGGACAGGGGGATCCTACGAGCAGTACTTC
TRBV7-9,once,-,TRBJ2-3,CASSLGHSGPSDTQYF,TGTGCCAGCAGCTTAGGCCATAGCGGCCCCTCGGATACGCAGTATTTT
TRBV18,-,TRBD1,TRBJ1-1,CASSPGQGGPEAFF,TGTGCCAGCTCACCGGGACAGGGGGGACCTGAAGCTTTCTTT
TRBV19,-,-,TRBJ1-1,CASSISEAEAFF,TGTGCCAGTAGTATCTCCGAGGCTGAAGCTTTCTTT
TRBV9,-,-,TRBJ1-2,CASSVDFVGSGVYGYTF,TGTGCCAGCAGCGTAGATTTTGTAGGATCGGGGGTTTATGGCTACACCTTC
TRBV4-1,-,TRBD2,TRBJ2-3,CASSQEGLAGGRDTQYF,TGCGCCAGCAGCCAAGAGGGGCTAGCGGGAGGGAGAGATACGCAGTATTTT
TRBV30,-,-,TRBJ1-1,CAWTSVRDTEAFF,TGTGCCTGGACCTCTGTCCGGGACACTGAAGCTTTCTTT
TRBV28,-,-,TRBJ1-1,CASSSPGGMNTEAFF,TGTGCCAGCAGTTCTCCGGGCGGGATGAACACTGAAGCTTTCTTT
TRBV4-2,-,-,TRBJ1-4,CASSLLGGPNEKLFF,TGTGCCAGCAGCCTCCTTGGAGGGCCTAATGAAAAACTGTTTTTT
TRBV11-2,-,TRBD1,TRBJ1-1,CASSLRQGFAPDTEAFF,TGTGCCAGCAGCCTCCGACAGGGATTCGCTCCTGACACTGAAGCTTTCTTT
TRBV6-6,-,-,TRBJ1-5,CASSSRQVRQPQHF,TGTGCCAGCAGTTCGCGACAGGTGAGGCAGCCCCAGCATTTT
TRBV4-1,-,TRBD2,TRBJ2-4,CASSPGLEMAIQYF,TGCGCCAGCAGCCCGGGACTAGAGATGGCCATTCAGTACTTC
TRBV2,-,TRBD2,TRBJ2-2,CASSEFGGRNTGELFF,TGTGCCAGCAGTGAATTCGGCGGGAGAAACACCGGGGAGCTGTTTTTT
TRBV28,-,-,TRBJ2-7,CASSFVPRRGEQYF,TGTGCCAGCAGTTTTGTCCCCAGACGAGGCGAGCAGTACTTC
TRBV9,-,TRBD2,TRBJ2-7,CASSDQSPASGRATEQYF,TGTGCCAGCAGCGATCAGAGTCCTGCTAGCGGGAGGGCCACTGAGCAGTACTTC
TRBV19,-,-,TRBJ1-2,CASSIEGRPSGYTF,TGTGCCAGTAGTATAGAGGGCAGACCCTCGGGCTACACCTTC
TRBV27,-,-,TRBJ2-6,CASSSRGSGANVLTF,TGTGCCAGCAGTTCCAGGGGCTCTGGGGCCAACGTCCTGACTTTC
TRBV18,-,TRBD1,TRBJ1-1,CASSPDGQGNEAFF,TGTGCCAGCTCACCCGATGGACAGGGAAATGAAGCTTTCTTT
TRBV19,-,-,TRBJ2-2,CASSSQSLFTGELFF,TGTGCCAGTAGTTCGCAGTCGTTATTCACCGGGGAGCTGTTTTTT
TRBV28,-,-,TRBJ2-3,CASSLRQGSTDTQYF,TGTGCCAGCAGTTTACGCCAGGGTAGCACAGATACGCAGTATTTT
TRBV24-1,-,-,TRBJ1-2,CATRPGGDFYGYTF,TGTGCCACCAGACCGGGGGGGGACTTCTATGGCTACACCTTC
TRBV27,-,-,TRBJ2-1,CASNLRGGSYNEQFF,TGTGCCAGCAACCTTAGGGGAGGCTCCTACAATGAGCAGTTCTTC
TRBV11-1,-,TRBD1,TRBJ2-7,CASSLADRAAYEQYF,TGTGCCAGCAGCTTAGCGGACAGGGCTGCCTACGAGCAGTACTTC
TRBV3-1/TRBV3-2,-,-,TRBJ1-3,CASSQDPPPFAGTIYF,TGTGCCAGCAGCCAAGATCCGCCCCCCTTTGCCGGCACCATATATTTT
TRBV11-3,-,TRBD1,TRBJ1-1,CASSFTGQGNTEAFF,TGTGCCAGCAGCTTCACGGGACAGGGGAATACTGAAGCTTTCTTT
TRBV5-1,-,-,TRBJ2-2,CASSSGTGELFF,TGCGCCAGCAGCTCGGGGACCGGGGAGCTGTTTTTT
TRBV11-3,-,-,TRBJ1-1,CASSLGRGRMNTEAFF,TGTGCCAGCAGCTTAGGGAGGGGCAGAATGAACACTGAAGCTTTCTTT
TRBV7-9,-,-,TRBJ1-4,CASSSQGTNEKLFF,TGTGCCAGCAGCTCCCAGGGAACTAATGAAAAACTGTTTTTT
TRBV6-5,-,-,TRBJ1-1,CASTGLLNTEAFF,TGTGCCAGCACCGGACTCTTGAACACTGAAGCTTTCTTT
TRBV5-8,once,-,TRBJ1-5,CASRFLESNQPQHF,TGTGCCAGCCGCTTTCTCGAGAGCAATCAGCCCCAGCATTTT
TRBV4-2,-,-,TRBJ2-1,CASSQGDEQFF,TGTGCCAGCAGCCAAGGCGATGAGCAGTTCTTC
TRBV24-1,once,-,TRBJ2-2,CATSPGHLNTGELFF,TGTGCCACCTCCCCGGGACACCTGAACACCGGGGAGCTGTTTTTT
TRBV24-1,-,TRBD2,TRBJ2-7,CATMSGGSYEQYF,TGTGCCACCATGTCGGGGGGTTCCTACGAGCAGTACTTC